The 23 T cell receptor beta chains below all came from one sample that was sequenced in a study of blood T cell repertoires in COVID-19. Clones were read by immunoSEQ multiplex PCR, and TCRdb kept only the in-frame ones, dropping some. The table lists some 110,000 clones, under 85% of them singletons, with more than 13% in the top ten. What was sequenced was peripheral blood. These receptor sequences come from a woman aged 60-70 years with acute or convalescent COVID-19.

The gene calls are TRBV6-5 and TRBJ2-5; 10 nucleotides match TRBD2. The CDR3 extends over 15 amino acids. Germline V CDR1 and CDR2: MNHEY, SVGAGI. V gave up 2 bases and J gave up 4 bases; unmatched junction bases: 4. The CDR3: CASSYERGGSETQYF. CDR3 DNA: TGTGCCAGCAGTTACGAGCGGGGGGGCTCAGAGACCCAGTACTTC.

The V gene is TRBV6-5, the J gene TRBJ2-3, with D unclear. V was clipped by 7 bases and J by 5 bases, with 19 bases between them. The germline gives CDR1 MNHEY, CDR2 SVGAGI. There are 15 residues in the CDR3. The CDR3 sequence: CASTAAPGQEDTQYF. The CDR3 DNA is TGTGCCAGCACGGCGGCCCCGGGTCAAGAAGATACGCAGTATTTT.

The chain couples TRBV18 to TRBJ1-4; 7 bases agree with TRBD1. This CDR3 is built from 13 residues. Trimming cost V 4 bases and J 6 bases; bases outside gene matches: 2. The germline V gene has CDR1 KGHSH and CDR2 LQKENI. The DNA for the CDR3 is TGTGCCAGCTCACGACAGGGCGATGAAAAACTGTTTTTT. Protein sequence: CASSRQGDEKLFF.

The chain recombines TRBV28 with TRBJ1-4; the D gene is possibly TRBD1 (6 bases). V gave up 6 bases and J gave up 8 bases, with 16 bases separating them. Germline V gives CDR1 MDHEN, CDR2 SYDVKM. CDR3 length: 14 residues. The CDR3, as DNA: TGTGCCAGCAGCCTACAGGGTGATGGAGAAAAACTGTTTTTT. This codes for CASSLQGDGEKLFF.

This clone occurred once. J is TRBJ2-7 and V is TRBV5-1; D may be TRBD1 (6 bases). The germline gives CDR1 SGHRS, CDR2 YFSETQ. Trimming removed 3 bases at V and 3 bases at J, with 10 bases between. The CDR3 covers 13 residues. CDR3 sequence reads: CASSSRQDYEQYF. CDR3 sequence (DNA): TGCGCCAGCAGCTCGAGACAGGACTACGAGCAGTACTTC. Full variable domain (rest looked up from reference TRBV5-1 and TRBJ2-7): KAGVTQTPRYLIKTRGQQVTLSCSPISGHRSVSWYQQTPGQGLQFLFEYFSETQRNKGNFPGRFSGRQFSNSRSEMNVSTLELGDSALYLCASSSRQDYEQYFGPGTRLTVT.

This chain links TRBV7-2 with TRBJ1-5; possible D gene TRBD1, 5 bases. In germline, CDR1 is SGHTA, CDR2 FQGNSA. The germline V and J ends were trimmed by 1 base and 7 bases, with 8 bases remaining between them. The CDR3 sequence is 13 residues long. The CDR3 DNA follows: TGTGCCAGCAGCTTAGAAGGGGAACAGCCCCAGCATTTT. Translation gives CASSLEGEQPQHF.

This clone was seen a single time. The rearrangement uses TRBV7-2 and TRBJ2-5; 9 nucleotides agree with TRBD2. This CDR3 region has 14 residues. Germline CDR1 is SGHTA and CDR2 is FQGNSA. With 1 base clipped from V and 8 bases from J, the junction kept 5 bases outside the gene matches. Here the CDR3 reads CASSLGRGGATQYF. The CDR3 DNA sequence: TGTGCCAGCAGCTTAGGGCGGGGGGGAGCCACCCAGTACTTC.

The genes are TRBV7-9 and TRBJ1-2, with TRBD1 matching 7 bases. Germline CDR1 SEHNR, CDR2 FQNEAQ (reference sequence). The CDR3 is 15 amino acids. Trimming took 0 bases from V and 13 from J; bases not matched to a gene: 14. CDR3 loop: CASSLARQGLMAGTF. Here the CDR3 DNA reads TGTGCCAGCAGCTTAGCTCGACAGGGCCTTATGGCTGGCACCTTC.

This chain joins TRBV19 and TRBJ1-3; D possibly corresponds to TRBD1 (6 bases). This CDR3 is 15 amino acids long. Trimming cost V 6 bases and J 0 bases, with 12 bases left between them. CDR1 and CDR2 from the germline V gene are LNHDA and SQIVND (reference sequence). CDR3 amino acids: CASSDQGFSGNTIYF. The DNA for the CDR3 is TGTGCCAGTAGCGACCAGGGGTTCTCTGGAAACACCATATATTTT.

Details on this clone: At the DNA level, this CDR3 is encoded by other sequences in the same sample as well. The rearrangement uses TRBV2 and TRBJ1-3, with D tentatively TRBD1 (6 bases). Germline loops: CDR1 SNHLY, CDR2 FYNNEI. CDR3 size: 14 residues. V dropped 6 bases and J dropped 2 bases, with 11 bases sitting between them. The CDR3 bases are TGTGCCAGCAGACCACAGGGCCCTGGAAACACCATATATTTT. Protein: CASRPQGPGNTIYF.

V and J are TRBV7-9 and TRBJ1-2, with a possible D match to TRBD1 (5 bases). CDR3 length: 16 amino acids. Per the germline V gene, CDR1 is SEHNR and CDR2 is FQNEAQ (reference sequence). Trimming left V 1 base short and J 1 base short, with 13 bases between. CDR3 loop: CASSLGVGEDNYGYTF. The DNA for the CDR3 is TGTGCCAGCAGCTTAGGGGTAGGGGAGGATAACTATGGCTACACCTTC.

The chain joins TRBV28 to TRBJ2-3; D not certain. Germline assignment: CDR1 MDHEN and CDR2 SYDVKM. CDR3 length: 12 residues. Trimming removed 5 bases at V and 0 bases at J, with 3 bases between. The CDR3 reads CASSVSTDTQYF. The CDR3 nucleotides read TGTGCCAGCAGTGTAAGCACAGATACGCAGTATTTT.

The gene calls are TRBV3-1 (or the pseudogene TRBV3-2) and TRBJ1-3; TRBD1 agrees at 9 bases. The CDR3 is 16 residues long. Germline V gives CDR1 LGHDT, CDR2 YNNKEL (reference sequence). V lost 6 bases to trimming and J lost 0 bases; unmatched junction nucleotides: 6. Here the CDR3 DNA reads TGTGCCAGCAGTCAGTGGACAGGGGTCTCTGGAAACACCATATATTTT. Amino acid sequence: CASSQWTGVSGNTIYF.

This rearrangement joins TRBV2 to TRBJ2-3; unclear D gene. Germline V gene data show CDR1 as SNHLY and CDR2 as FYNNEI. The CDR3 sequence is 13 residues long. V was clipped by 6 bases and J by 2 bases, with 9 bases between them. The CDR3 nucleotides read TGTGCCAGCAGCCTCGCGGTCACAGATACGCAGTATTTT. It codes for CASSLAVTDTQYF. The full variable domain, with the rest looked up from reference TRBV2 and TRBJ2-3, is EPEVTQTPSHQVTQMGQEVILRCVPISNHLYFYWYRQILGQKVEFLVSFYNNEISEKSEIFDDQFSVERPDGSNFTLKIRSTKLEDSAMYFCASSLAVTDTQYFGPGTRLTVL.

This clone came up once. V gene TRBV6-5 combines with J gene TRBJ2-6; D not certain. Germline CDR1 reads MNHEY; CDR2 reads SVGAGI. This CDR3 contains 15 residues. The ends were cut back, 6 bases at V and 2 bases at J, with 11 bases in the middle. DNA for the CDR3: TGTGCCAGCAGCCGCAGGCTCGCTGGGGCCAACGTCCTGACTTTC. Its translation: CASSRRLAGANVLTF.

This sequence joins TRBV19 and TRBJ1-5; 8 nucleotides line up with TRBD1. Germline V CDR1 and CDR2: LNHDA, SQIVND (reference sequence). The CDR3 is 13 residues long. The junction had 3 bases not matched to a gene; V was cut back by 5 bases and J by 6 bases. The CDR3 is CASSLDRVQPQHF. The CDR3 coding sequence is TGTGCCAGTAGTTTGGACAGGGTTCAGCCCCAGCATTTT. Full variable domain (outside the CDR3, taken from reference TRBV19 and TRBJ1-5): DGGITQSPKYLFRKEGQNVTLSCEQNLNHDAMYWYRQDPGQGLRLIYYSQIVNDFQKGDIAEGYSVSREKKESFPLTVTSAQKNPTAFYLCASSLDRVQPQHFGDGTRLSIL.

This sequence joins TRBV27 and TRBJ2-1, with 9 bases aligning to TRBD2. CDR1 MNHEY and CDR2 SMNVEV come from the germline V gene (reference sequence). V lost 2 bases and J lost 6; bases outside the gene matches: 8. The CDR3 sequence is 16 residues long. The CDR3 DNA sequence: TGTGCCAGCAGTTTACAAGGTAGCGGGAGATTCAATGAGCAGTTCTTC. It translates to CASSLQGSGRFNEQFF.

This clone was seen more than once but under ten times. CDR3 region: CATSTQDIGFVEKLFF. The DNA of the CDR3 is TGTGCCACCAGCACCCAAGACATAGGCTTTGTAGAAAAACTGTTTTTT. V is TRBV15 and J is TRBJ1-4; unclear D gene. The CDR3 is 16 residues long. V was trimmed by 4 bases and J by 8 bases, leaving 20 bases between them. Germline lookup yields CDR1 LNHNV and CDR2 YYDKDF (reference sequence).

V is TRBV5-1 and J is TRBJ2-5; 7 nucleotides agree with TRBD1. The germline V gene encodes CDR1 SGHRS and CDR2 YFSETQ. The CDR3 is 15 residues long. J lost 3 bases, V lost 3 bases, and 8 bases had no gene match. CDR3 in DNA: TGCGCCAGCAGCTACATGGGGACAGCCGAAGAGACCCAGTACTTC. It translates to CASSYMGTAEETQYF. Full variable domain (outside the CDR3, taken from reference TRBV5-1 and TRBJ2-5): KAGVTQTPRYLIKTRGQQVTLSCSPISGHRSVSWYQQTPGQGLQFLFEYFSETQRNKGNFPGRFSGRQFSNSRSEMNVSTLELGDSALYLCASSYMGTAEETQYFGPGTRLLVL.

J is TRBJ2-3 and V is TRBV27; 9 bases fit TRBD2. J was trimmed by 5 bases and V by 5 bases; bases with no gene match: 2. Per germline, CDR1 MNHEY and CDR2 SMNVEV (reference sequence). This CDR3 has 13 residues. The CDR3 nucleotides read TGTGCCAGCAGTGCGGGGGGGGTAGATACGCAGTATTTT. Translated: CASSAGGVDTQYF.

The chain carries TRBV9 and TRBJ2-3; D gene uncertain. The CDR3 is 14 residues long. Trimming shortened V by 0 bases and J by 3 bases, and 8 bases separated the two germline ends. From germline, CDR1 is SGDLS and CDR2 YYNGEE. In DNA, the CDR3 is TGTGCCAGCAGCGTAGGGGCCCGTACAGATACGCAGTATTTT. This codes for CASSVGARTDTQYF.

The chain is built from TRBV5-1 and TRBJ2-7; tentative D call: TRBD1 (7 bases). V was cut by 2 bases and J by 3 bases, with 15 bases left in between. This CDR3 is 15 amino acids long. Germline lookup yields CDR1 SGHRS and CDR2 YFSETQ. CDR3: CASSFPRGDLYEQYF. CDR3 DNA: TGCGCCAGCAGCTTTCCCAGGGGGGATCTCTACGAGCAGTACTTC.

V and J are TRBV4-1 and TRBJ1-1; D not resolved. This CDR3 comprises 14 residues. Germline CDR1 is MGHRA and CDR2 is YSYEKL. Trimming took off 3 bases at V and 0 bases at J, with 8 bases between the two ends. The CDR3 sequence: CASSQEQMNTEAFF. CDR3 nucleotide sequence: TGCGCCAGCAGCCAGGAACAGATGAACACTGAAGCTTTCTTT.